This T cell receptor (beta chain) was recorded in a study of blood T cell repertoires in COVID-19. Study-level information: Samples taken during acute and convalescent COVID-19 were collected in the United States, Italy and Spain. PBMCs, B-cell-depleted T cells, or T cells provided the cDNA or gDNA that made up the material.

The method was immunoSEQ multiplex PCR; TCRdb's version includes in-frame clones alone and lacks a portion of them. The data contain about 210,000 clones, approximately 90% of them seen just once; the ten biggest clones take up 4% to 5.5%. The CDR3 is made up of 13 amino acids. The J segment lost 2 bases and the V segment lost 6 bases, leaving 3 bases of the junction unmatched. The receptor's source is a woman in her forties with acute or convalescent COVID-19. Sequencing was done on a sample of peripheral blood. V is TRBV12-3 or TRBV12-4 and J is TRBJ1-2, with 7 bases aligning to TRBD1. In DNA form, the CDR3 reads TGTGCCAGCAGATTGACAGGGAACTATGGCTACACCTTC. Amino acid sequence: CASRLTGNYGYTF.